Following are 20 T cell receptor beta chains from one sample sequenced in a study of graft-versus-host responses after intestinal transplantation (dated by TCRdb to 2020 to 2022). Dithiothreitol, EDTA incubations and collagenase D digestion were used to isolate intraepithelial and lamina propria lymphocytes from graft specimens. Library prep was done by the immunoSEQ multiplex PCR assay. TCRdb carries this immuneACCESS record with in-frame sequences only. Its versions omit some clonotypes, under half of them owing to an unresolved V gene in the studies checked, with the rest unexplained. A total of 60,000 to 70,000 clones appear in this sample, approximately 91% of them only once. Of the sample, 1.5% to 2% falls within the top ten clones. The sequences come from ileum tissue, collected 350 to 400 days after transplant. The origin of the receptors is a human patient who received an intestinal transplant, so some T cells may come from the graft donor.

This clone has more than one count but fewer than ten. V gene TRBV6-1 combines with J gene TRBJ2-7, with 7 bases identical to TRBD1. V lost 1 base and J lost 3; bases outside the gene matches: 9. Germline CDR1 and CDR2: MNHNS and SASEGT. The CDR3 consists of 16 residues. For the CDR3, the DNA is TGTGCCAGCAGTGAAGGCCCCGGGACAGTGTTCTACGAGCAGTACTTC. Its protein is CASSEGPGTVFYEQYF.

The chain employs TRBV6-5 and TRBJ2-7, with D maybe TRBD1 (6 bases). Trimming took 4 bases from V and 5 from J, leaving 12 bases between them. CDR1 is MNHEY, CDR2 SVGAGI, per germline. This CDR3 spans 13 amino acids. CDR3 DNA sequence: TGTGCCAGCAGTTCCCCAGGGGCCGACGAGCAGTACTTC. Protein sequence: CASSSPGADEQYF.

This chain joins TRBV29-1 and TRBJ2-5; weak D call: TRBD2 (6 bases). CDR1 SQVTM and CDR2 ANQGSEA come from the germline V gene. V dropped 3 bases and J dropped 4 bases, with 12 bases sitting between them. This CDR3 has 13 amino acids. CDR3 DNA sequence: TGCAGCGTTGATGGGGGAGGCGGAGAGACCCAGTACTTC. This encodes CSVDGGGGETQYF.

The chain has TRBV7-9 and TRBJ2-1; 7 bases match TRBD1. Germline lookup yields CDR1 SEHNR and CDR2 FQNEAQ (reference sequence). The CDR3 totals 13 residues. J was trimmed by 8 bases and V by 8 bases; bases with no gene match: 9. CDR3 nucleotide sequence: TGTGCCAGCCGCCCCGACAGGGTCGATGAGCAGTTCTTC. It specifies CASRPDRVDEQFF.

V usage is TRBV7-9 and J usage is TRBJ1-1; possibly TRBD1 for D (5 bases). Between the trimmed V and J ends, which lost 0 bases and 4 bases, there was a span of 9 bases. CDR3 length: 14 residues. Germline V CDR1 and CDR2: SEHNR, FQNEAQ (reference sequence). CDR3 sequence (DNA): TGTGCCAGCAGCTTAGCGGGGACGGGCACTGAAGCTTTCTTT. Translating it yields CASSLAGTGTEAFF.

The V call is TRBV28, the J call TRBJ2-1; a weak D match, TRBD1 (6 bases). Trimming pared 6 bases from V and 8 bases from J, leaving 20 bases between. Germline CDR1 is MDHEN and CDR2 is SYDVKM. CDR3 length: 15 residues. CDR3 protein: CASRPNRVLGDEQFF. As DNA, the CDR3 is TGTGCCAGCAGGCCAAACAGGGTCCTAGGGGATGAGCAGTTCTTC.

V and J are TRBV4-1 and TRBJ2-5; TRBD1 might be the D (5 bases). This CDR3 has 15 residues. V was pared by 0 bases and J by 1 base, with 9 bases between. The germline CDR1 and CDR2 sequences are MGHRA and YSYEKL. In DNA, the CDR3 is TGCGCCAGCAGCCAAGAGTGGGGCAGCCAAGAGACCCAGTACTTC. Its translation is CASSQEWGSQETQYF.

The chain joins TRBV7-2 to TRBJ1-6; TRBD1 agrees at 7 bases. The CDR3 is 15 amino acids. Germline lookup yields CDR1 SGHTA and CDR2 FQGNSA. Trimming removed 1 base from V and 5 bases from J; junction bases left unmatched: 2. The CDR3: CASSLEGADNSPLHF. The CDR3 nucleotides read TGTGCCAGCAGCTTAGAGGGGGCTGATAATTCACCCCTCCACTTT.

V is TRBV7-6 and J is TRBJ2-1; 11 bases fit TRBD2. CDR3 size: 15 residues. After removal of 4 bases from V and 5 bases from J, the junction contained 4 bases not matched to a gene. The germline V gene has CDR1 SGHVS and CDR2 FNYEAQ. The chain's CDR3 is CASSSPGLADNEQFF. CDR3 nucleotide sequence: TGTGCCAGCAGCTCCCCGGGACTAGCGGACAATGAGCAGTTCTTC. Full variable domain (outside the CDR3, taken from reference TRBV7-6 and TRBJ2-1): GAGVSQSPRYKVTKRGQDVALRCDPISGHVSLYWYRQALGQGPEFLTYFNYEAQQDKSGLPNDRFSAERPEGSISTLTIQRTEQRDSAMYRCASSSPGLADNEQFFGPGTRLTVL.

CDR3 loop: CASSLGRGETQYF. CDR3 sequence (DNA): TGCGCCAGCAGCTTGGGCCGGGGGGAGACCCAGTACTTC. The chain links TRBV5-1 to TRBJ2-5, with D possibly being TRBD2 (6 bases). Trimming took 0 bases from V and 5 from J, leaving 8 bases between them. This CDR3 spans 13 amino acids. Germline CDR1 reads SGHRS; CDR2 reads YFSETQ. Together with reference TRBV5-1 and TRBJ2-5, the CDR3 gives the full variable domain: KAGVTQTPRYLIKTRGQQVTLSCSPISGHRSVSWYQQTPGQGLQFLFEYFSETQRNKGNFPGRFSGRQFSNSRSEMNVSTLELGDSALYLCASSLGRGETQYFGPGTRLLVL.

This clone was observed a single time. The chain couples TRBV14 to TRBJ2-3, with D perhaps matching TRBD1 (5 bases). The V gene's germline CDR1 is SGHDN and CDR2 FVKESK. Trimming left V 0 bases short and J 6 bases short, with 16 bases between. The CDR3 length is 16 residues. In DNA form, the CDR3 reads TGTGCCAGCAGCCAAGATCTGCAGGGCTCGGCGGATACGCAGTATTTT. It specifies CASSQDLQGSADTQYF.

This clone was detected only a few times. This chain links TRBV7-3 with TRBJ1-2; D not certain. This CDR3 is built from 13 residues. V was trimmed by 5 bases and J by 2 bases, leaving 9 bases between them. CDR1 and CDR2 from the germline V gene are SGHTA and FQGTGA. CDR3 nucleotide sequence: TGTGCCAGCAGCCCGAGTAACAACTATGGCTACACCTTC. Its translation: CASSPSNNYGYTF.

The CDR3 loop reads CASSLASGGSYEQYF. The DNA of the CDR3 is TGCGCCAGCAGCTTGGCCTCCGGGGGGTCTTACGAGCAGTACTTC. The rearrangement joins TRBV5-1 to TRBJ2-7; 7 nucleotides match TRBD2. J was trimmed by 4 bases and V by 0 bases; bases with no gene match: 7. Germline CDR1 SGHRS, CDR2 YFSETQ. CDR3 length: 15 residues.

This chain links TRBV10-3 with TRBJ2-5; 11 bases map to TRBD2. Germline-derived CDR1 and CDR2 are ENHRY and SYGVKD. CDR3 length equals 16 residues. Germline trimming cut 3 bases from V and 2 bases from J; bases unmatched to any gene: 5. The CDR3 here is CAISDSVAGGQETQYF. As DNA, the CDR3 is TGTGCCATCAGTGATTCAGTAGCGGGGGGGCAAGAGACCCAGTACTTC.

The chain employs TRBV5-1 and TRBJ2-3; 13 nucleotides line up with TRBD2. Germline V gene data show CDR1 as SGHRS and CDR2 as YFSETQ. The CDR3 is made up of 16 amino acids. With 4 bases clipped from V and 6 bases from J, the junction kept 8 bases outside the gene matches. This CDR3 reads CASSPRLAGGSDTQYF. For the CDR3, the DNA is TGCGCCAGCAGCCCCCGACTAGCGGGGGGTTCGGATACGCAGTATTTT.

V is TRBV7-3 and J is TRBJ2-1; perhaps TRBD2 as D (6 bases). From germline, CDR1 is SGHTA and CDR2 FQGTGA. V lost 5 bases to trimming and J lost 9 bases, with 11 bases between them. This CDR3 is built from 12 residues. In DNA, the CDR3 is TGTGCCAGCAGCCCATCGGGAGCTGAGCAGTTCTTC. Protein product: CASSPSGAEQFF.

This chain links TRBV6-5 with TRBJ1-5, with D maybe TRBD1 (5 bases). Between the trimmed V and J ends, which lost 8 bases and 3 bases, there was a span of 11 bases. The germline CDR1 and CDR2 sequences are MNHEY and SVGAGI. This CDR3 region has 13 residues. CDR3 region: CASRQGINQPQHF. The CDR3 DNA is TGTGCCAGCCGCCAGGGTATCAATCAGCCCCAGCATTTT.

The chain is built from TRBV30 and TRBJ2-2; TRBD2 is a possible D gene (6 bases). Per germline, CDR1 GTSNPN and CDR2 SVGIG (reference sequence). CDR3 length: 13 residues. V lost 0 bases to trimming and J lost 7 bases, with 9 bases between them. CDR3 coding DNA: TGTGCCTGGAGTGTACGGGGAGGCGGGGAGCTGTTTTTT. It codes for CAWSVRGGGELFF.

The chain joins TRBV7-9 to TRBJ1-5, with D uncertain. Germline V CDR1 and CDR2: SEHNR, FQNEAQ (reference sequence). CDR3 size: 13 residues. Trimming took 1 base from V and 3 from J, leaving 4 bases between them. The CDR3 loop reads CASSLGFNQPQHF. The CDR3 coding sequence is TGTGCCAGCAGCTTAGGATTCAATCAGCCCCAGCATTTT.

The V and J genes are TRBV7-9 and TRBJ2-1; D is undetermined. V lost 5 bases and J 4 bases, leaving 18 bases between the germline ends. CDR3 length: 16 residues. Germline lookup yields CDR1 SEHNR and CDR2 FQNEAQ (reference sequence). The CDR3 bases are TGTGCCAGCAGCCCACGGACCCCCGCTCCTTACAATGAGCAGTTCTTC. Protein: CASSPRTPAPYNEQFF.